The rows below give T cell receptor beta chains drawn from one sample of a study of molecular identifiers for immune sequencing clone quantification. TCRdb processed the PCR reads anew with MiXCR; each CDR3 protein has one entry. The sample lists roughly 40,000 distinct CDR3 sequences; 24% were seen once. What was sequenced was naive CD8+ T cells from blood, with Jurkat cell RNA spiked in. All receptors come from a human donor in good health. Some libraries in this study had Jurkat cell RNA spiked in. CDR3s include the opening cysteine and the closing phenylalanine or tryptophan. The order of the fields is clone size, V gene, D gene, J gene, CDR3 protein, CDR3 DNA. The D gene is left open where the match is weak. Rows may omit the clone size; those that give it use once, few, many or a size class.

abundance: few
v_gene: TRBV12-3/TRBV12-4
d_gene: TRBD1
j_gene: TRBJ1-5
CDR3aa: CASSPGTDNQPQHF
CDR3nt: TGTGCCAGCAGTCCCGGGACAGATAATCAGCCCCAGCATTTT

abundance: many
v_gene: TRBV7-9
d_gene: -
j_gene: TRBJ2-5
CDR3aa: CASSNRDKQETQYF
CDR3nt: TGTGCCAGCAGCAACCGGGACAAACAAGAGACCCAGTACTTC

abundance: many
v_gene: TRBV10-2
d_gene: -
j_gene: TRBJ2-1
CDR3aa: CASSESLGPSSYNEQFF
CDR3nt: TGCGCCAGCAGTGAGTCGCTAGGCCCGAGCTCCTACAATGAGCAGTTCTTC

abundance: few
v_gene: TRBV24-1
d_gene: -
j_gene: TRBJ2-1
CDR3aa: CATSDFRGQISCNEQFF
CDR3nt: TGTGCCACCAGTGATTTTCGCGGACAAATCTCCTGCAATGAGCAGTTCTTC

abundance: -
v_gene: TRBV27
d_gene: TRBD2
j_gene: TRBJ2-3
CDR3aa: CASSSAVSGTTDTQYF
CDR3nt: TGTGCCAGCAGTTCAGCAGTAAGCGGGACCACAGATACGCAGTATTTT

abundance: -
v_gene: TRBV27
d_gene: -
j_gene: TRBJ1-1
CDR3aa: CASSPTAITEALF
CDR3nt: TGTGCCAGCAGTCCGACAGCGATCACTGAAGCTCTCTTT

abundance: many
v_gene: TRBV19
d_gene: TRBD2
j_gene: TRBJ2-5
CDR3aa: CASSLRESYETQYF
CDR3nt: TGTGCCAGTAGTCTGCGGGAGTCGTATGAGACCCAGTACTTC

abundance: few
v_gene: TRBV23-1
d_gene: TRBD2
j_gene: TRBJ2-5
CDR3aa: CASSQSRDGGETQYF
CDR3nt: TGCGCCAGCAGTCAATCCCGGGACGGGGGGGAGACCCAGTACTTC

abundance: few
v_gene: TRBV6-2/TRBV6-3
d_gene: TRBD1
j_gene: TRBJ1-6
CDR3aa: CASTVTGEYNSPLHF
CDR3nt: TGTGCCAGCACCGTGACAGGGGAATATAATTCACCCCTCCACTTT

abundance: -
v_gene: TRBV29-1
d_gene: -
j_gene: TRBJ2-7
CDR3aa: CSVEGNPKSYNEQYF
CDR3nt: TGCAGCGTTGAGGGTAATCCAAAGTCCTACAATGAGCAGTACTTC

abundance: many
v_gene: TRBV4-3
d_gene: -
j_gene: TRBJ2-5
CDR3aa: CASSQDGRVGETQYF
CDR3nt: TGCGCCAGCAGCCAAGATGGGCGGGTAGGAGAGACCCAGTACTTC

abundance: many
v_gene: TRBV30
d_gene: -
j_gene: TRBJ2-1
CDR3aa: CAWSAGGREQFF
CDR3nt: TGTGCCTGGAGTGCCGGGGGGCGTGAGCAGTTCTTC

abundance: few
v_gene: TRBV6-2/TRBV6-3
d_gene: TRBD1
j_gene: TRBJ2-1
CDR3aa: CASSYSQGEPSYNEQFF
CDR3nt: TGTGCCAGCAGTTACTCCCAGGGGGAGCCTTCCTACAATGAGCAGTTCTTC

abundance: few
v_gene: TRBV28
d_gene: -
j_gene: TRBJ2-1
CDR3aa: CASLSLGFNEQFF
CDR3nt: TGTGCCAGTCTATCTCTTGGTTTCAATGAGCAGTTCTTC

abundance: many
v_gene: TRBV7-9
d_gene: TRBD1
j_gene: TRBJ2-7
CDR3aa: CASSLAGQSAYEQYF
CDR3nt: TGTGCCAGCAGCTTAGCGGGACAGTCCGCCTACGAGCAGTACTTC

abundance: -
v_gene: TRBV3-1
d_gene: -
j_gene: TRBJ2-5
CDR3aa: CASSPTEQETQYF
CDR3nt: TGTGCCAGCAGCCCGACAGAGCAGGAGACCCAGTACTTC

abundance: many
v_gene: TRBV4-1
d_gene: TRBD2
j_gene: TRBJ2-3
CDR3aa: CASSQVTSGEVDTQYF
CDR3nt: TGCGCCAGCAGCCAAGTGACTAGCGGGGAAGTAGATACGCAGTATTTT

abundance: few
v_gene: TRBV7-9
d_gene: -
j_gene: TRBJ1-1
CDR3aa: CASSPSLYGEGTGAFF
CDR3nt: TGTGCCAGCAGCCCCTCTCTCTACGGGGAGGGCACTGGAGCTTTCTTT

abundance: -
v_gene: TRBV27
d_gene: -
j_gene: TRBJ2-1
CDR3aa: CASSLARGDRYNEQFF
CDR3nt: TGTGCCAGCAGTTTGGCTAGGGGGGATCGGTACAATGAGCAGTTCTTC

abundance: few
v_gene: TRBV12-3/TRBV12-4
d_gene: TRBD1
j_gene: TRBJ2-3
CDR3aa: CASSSYRDRSPLGSTDTQYF
CDR3nt: TGTGCCAGCAGTTCCTACCGGGACAGATCTCCTTTAGGTTCAACAGATACGCAGTATTTT

abundance: many
v_gene: TRBV2
d_gene: TRBD2
j_gene: TRBJ2-1
CDR3aa: CASSDLGGGIGDEQFF
CDR3nt: TGTGCCAGCAGTGACCTTGGGGGGGGGATAGGCGATGAGCAGTTCTTC

abundance: many
v_gene: TRBV2
d_gene: -
j_gene: TRBJ2-1
CDR3aa: CASRETDNYNEQFF
CDR3nt: TGTGCCAGCAGGGAGACAGACAATTACAATGAGCAGTTCTTC

abundance: many
v_gene: TRBV9
d_gene: -
j_gene: TRBJ2-3
CDR3aa: CASSVATTGVRDTQYF
CDR3nt: TGTGCCAGCAGCGTAGCTACGACGGGAGTAAGGGATACGCAGTATTTT

abundance: -
v_gene: TRBV2
d_gene: -
j_gene: TRBJ2-2
CDR3aa: CASTRSNTGELFF
CDR3nt: TGTGCCAGCACCAGATCGAACACCGGGGAGCTGTTTTTT

abundance: -
v_gene: TRBV4-3
d_gene: -
j_gene: TRBJ2-1
CDR3aa: CASSQSRGGFDEQFF
CDR3nt: TGCGCCAGCAGCCAGTCTCGCGGGGGCTTTGATGAGCAGTTCTTC

abundance: -
v_gene: TRBV4-3
d_gene: -
j_gene: TRBJ2-7
CDR3aa: CASSQSRQSSYEQYF
CDR3nt: TGCGCCAGCAGCCAAAGCCGTCAGAGCTCCTACGAGCAGTACTTC

abundance: -
v_gene: TRBV19
d_gene: -
j_gene: TRBJ1-5
CDR3aa: CASSIDRRDQPQHF
CDR3nt: TGTGCCAGTAGTATAGATCGTAGGGATCAGCCCCAGCATTTT

abundance: many
v_gene: TRBV5-1
d_gene: -
j_gene: TRBJ1-1
CDR3aa: CASSLADLNTEAFF
CDR3nt: TGCGCCAGCAGCTTGGCAGACTTGAACACTGAAGCTTTCTTT

abundance: many
v_gene: TRBV7-6
d_gene: -
j_gene: TRBJ1-1
CDR3aa: CASTPFGGTEAFF
CDR3nt: TGTGCCAGCACCCCGTTCGGGGGCACTGAAGCTTTCTTT

abundance: -
v_gene: TRBV27
d_gene: -
j_gene: TRBJ1-5
CDR3aa: CASSLSSNRPQHF
CDR3nt: TGTGCCAGCAGTTTAAGTAGCAATCGGCCCCAGCATTTT

abundance: many
v_gene: TRBV11-2
d_gene: -
j_gene: TRBJ1-1
CDR3aa: CASSLYSNTEAFF
CDR3nt: TGTGCCAGCAGCTTATACAGTAACACTGAAGCTTTCTTT

abundance: many
v_gene: TRBV2
d_gene: TRBD1
j_gene: TRBJ1-4
CDR3aa: CASSRTTGGVEKLFF
CDR3nt: TGTGCCAGCAGTCGAACGACAGGGGGAGTTGAAAAACTGTTTTTT

abundance: many
v_gene: TRBV4-3
d_gene: -
j_gene: TRBJ2-5
CDR3aa: CASSQFRGRQETQYF
CDR3nt: TGCGCCAGCAGCCAGTTCAGGGGTAGGCAAGAGACCCAGTACTTC

abundance: -
v_gene: TRBV7-9
d_gene: -
j_gene: TRBJ1-1
CDR3aa: CASSLAGGANEAFF
CDR3nt: TGTGCCAGCAGCTTAGCGGGGGGGGCTAATGAAGCTTTCTTT

abundance: many
v_gene: TRBV12-3/TRBV12-4
d_gene: -
j_gene: TRBJ1-1
CDR3aa: CASSPPGSTGTEAFF
CDR3nt: TGTGCCAGCAGTCCCCCAGGCTCTACCGGTACTGAAGCTTTCTTT

abundance: few
v_gene: TRBV4-1
d_gene: -
j_gene: TRBJ2-3
CDR3aa: CACSQPYAVGSRSTDTQYF
CDR3nt: TGCGCCTGCAGCCAACCCTACGCGGTTGGTAGCCGTAGCACAGATACGCAGTATTTT

abundance: -
v_gene: TRBV7-6
d_gene: -
j_gene: TRBJ2-2
CDR3aa: CAGSPNTGELFF
CDR3nt: TGTGCCGGCAGCCCGAACACCGGGGAGCTGTTTTTT

abundance: few
v_gene: TRBV2
d_gene: TRBD1
j_gene: TRBJ1-6
CDR3aa: CASSNPPGQLNF
CDR3nt: TGTGCCAGCAGCAACCCACCGGGACAGCTCAACTTT

abundance: many
v_gene: TRBV6-2/TRBV6-3
d_gene: TRBD2
j_gene: TRBJ2-3
CDR3aa: CASSDGTSGIDTQYF
CDR3nt: TGTGCCAGCAGTGACGGGACTAGCGGGATAGATACGCAGTATTTT

abundance: many
v_gene: TRBV12-3/TRBV12-4
d_gene: -
j_gene: TRBJ2-4
CDR3aa: CASSSTTKNIQYF
CDR3nt: TGTGCCAGCAGTTCGACGACCAAAAACATTCAGTACTTC

abundance: -
v_gene: TRBV29-1
d_gene: TRBD2
j_gene: TRBJ2-1
CDR3aa: CSVEGLAGYNEQFF
CDR3nt: TGCAGCGTTGAAGGGCTAGCGGGCTACAATGAGCAGTTCTTC

abundance: many
v_gene: TRBV13
d_gene: -
j_gene: TRBJ1-1
CDR3aa: CASSLFNSVIEAFF
CDR3nt: TGTGCCAGCAGCTTATTTAACAGCGTGATAGAAGCTTTCTTT

abundance: -
v_gene: TRBV5-1
d_gene: TRBD1
j_gene: TRBJ2-7
CDR3aa: CASRDRGEVEQYF
CDR3nt: TGCGCCAGCAGAGACAGGGGGGAGGTCGAGCAGTACTTC

abundance: many
v_gene: TRBV4-3
d_gene: -
j_gene: TRBJ2-7
CDR3aa: CASSQGTGNEQYF
CDR3nt: TGCGCCAGCAGCCAGGGAACAGGGAACGAGCAGTACTTC

abundance: many
v_gene: TRBV7-9
d_gene: -
j_gene: TRBJ2-5
CDR3aa: CASSLEGTQYF
CDR3nt: TGTGCCAGCAGCCTGGAGGGGACCCAGTACTTC

abundance: many
v_gene: TRBV2
d_gene: -
j_gene: TRBJ1-4
CDR3aa: CASSEAPWGANEKLFF
CDR3nt: TGTGCCAGCAGTGAAGCCCCATGGGGGGCTAATGAAAAACTGTTTTTT